This T cell receptor (beta chain) was observed in a study of blood T cell repertoires in COVID-19. Worth noting for this clone: One end of the junction is discordant with germline, which a read error may explain.

Here immunoSEQ multiplex PCR was the method, and the copy in TCRdb shows in-frame clones only, minus some. The repertoire holds about 180,000 clones, with around 86% as singletons. The CDR3 is 14 residues long. CDR1 and CDR2 from the germline V gene are KGHSH and LQKENI. This clonotype was obtained from a woman in her 30s with active or convalescent COVID-19. The chain recombines TRBV18 with TRBJ2-3, with a tentative D call TRBD2 (6 bases). Sequenced material: peripheral blood. In nucleotides, the CDR3 is TGTGCCAGCTCGCCACTAGCAGGCACAGATACGCAGTATTTT. Its protein product is CASSPLAGTDTQYF.